Detailed here is one TCR beta chain. Measured with immunoSEQ multiplex PCR; TCRdb has only the in-frame clones, and not every one. The table lists around 78,000 clones, around 90% of them singletons. The entry originates in a study of blood T cell repertoires in COVID-19. At the level of the study: Sources were T cells, B-cell-depleted T cells, or PBMCs; the material itself was cDNA or gDNA.

The CDR3 runs 15 residues. V lost 7 bases and J lost 0, with 15 bases in between. Germline V gene lookup returns CDR1 LNHDA and CDR2 SQIVND (reference sequence). The receptor was isolated from a woman aged 45-59 years in a cohort sampled during active COVID-19. V usage is TRBV19 and J usage is TRBJ1-1; D not certain. Specimen: peripheral blood. CDR3 coding DNA: TGTGCCAGTATACAGCCGAACAGCATGAACACTGAAGCTTTCTTT. Protein: CASIQPNSMNTEAFF.